A selection of T cell receptor beta chains follows, all from one sample in a study of PD-1 blockade in classical Hodgkin lymphoma. Measured with immunoSEQ multiplex PCR; TCRdb has only the in-frame clones, and not every one. The data contain tens of thousands of clones, 82% of them singletons. The material was peripheral blood mononuclear cells (PBMCs), obtained before the second cycle of nivolumab. These receptors were obtained from a human donor with classical Hodgkin lymphoma. CDR3s include the opening cysteine and the closing phenylalanine or tryptophan. Fields, in order: clone size, J gene, D gene, V gene, CDR3 protein, CDR3 DNA. A D gene is named only where the DNA matches it firmly. The size field is filled for only some rows; it gives once, few, many or a size class.

NA,TRBJ1-5,NA,TRBV4-3,CASSQDQGGPQHF,TGCGCCAGCAGCCAAGACCAAGGTGGGCCCCAGCATTTT
NA,TRBJ2-2,NA,TRBV28,CASSSPEETITGELFF,TGTGCCAGCAGTTCCCCGGAGGAAACCATCACCGGGGAGCTGTTTTTT
NA,TRBJ2-6,TRBD2,TRBV5-6,CASSLRRDFGRAGANVLTF,TGTGCCAGCAGCTTGCGACGGGACTTCGGGAGGGCTGGGGCCAACGTCCTGACTTTC
medium-sized,TRBJ1-1,NA,TRBV5-6,CASSPSTGTEAFF,TGTGCCAGCAGCCCTAGTACGGGCACTGAAGCTTTCTTT
NA,TRBJ2-2,NA,TRBV10-1,CASSGGGTAQTGELFF,TGCGCCAGCAGCGGTGGCGGGACTGCCCAAACCGGGGAGCTGTTTTTT
once,TRBJ2-7,NA,TRBV18,CASSPRRSVGVGKPRWEQYF,TGTGCCAGCTCACCACGAAGAAGCGTGGGTGTGGGTAAGCCACGCTGGGAGCAGTACTTC
NA,TRBJ2-5,TRBD2,TRBV30,CAWTIAGAETQYF,TGTGCCTGGACCATAGCGGGGGCCGAGACCCAGTACTTC
once,TRBJ2-1,NA,TRBV4-1,CASSLIGYNEQFF,TGCGCCAGCAGCCTAATAGGATACAATGAGCAGTTCTTC
NA,TRBJ1-1,NA,TRBV29-1,CSVVQGLSVTEAFF,TGCAGCGTTGTTCAGGGGTTATCGGTCACTGAAGCTTTCTTT
few,TRBJ1-5,NA,TRBV19,CASSIARARVGLQPQHF,TGTGCCAGTAGTATAGCTAGGGCTAGGGTGGGTTTGCAGCCCCAGCATTTT
once,TRBJ1-4,NA,TRBV5-1,CASSRTREKLFF,TGCGCCAGCAGCCGGACCCGAGAAAAACTGTTTTTT
NA,TRBJ1-2,NA,TRBV4-1,CASSPGTALYGYTF,TGCGCCAGCAGCCCCGGGACGGCCTTATATGGCTACACCTTC
NA,TRBJ1-1,TRBD1,TRBV5-4,CASSQRTGREAFF,TGCGCCAGCAGCCAGAGGACAGGGAGGGAAGCTTTCTTT
NA,TRBJ2-1,TRBD1,TRBV6-1,CASREQGSHEQFF,TGTGCCAGCAGAGAACAGGGGTCCCATGAGCAGTTCTTC
NA,TRBJ2-7,NA,TRBV10-3,CAISEFLLAGAAYEQYF,TGTGCCATCAGTGAGTTCCTGTTGGCGGGGGCCGCTTACGAGCAGTACTTC
NA,TRBJ1-2,NA,TRBV7-9,CASSLIRDGYYGYTF,TGTGCCAGCAGCTTAATCCGGGACGGATACTATGGCTACACCTTC
NA,TRBJ1-2,NA,TRBV9,CASSEGGAGANYGYTF,TGTGCCAGCAGCGAAGGAGGGGCAGGGGCTAACTATGGCTACACCTTC
NA,TRBJ2-5,TRBD2,TRBV7-2,CASSLGGTSGRLQETQYF,TGTGCCAGCAGCTTAGGAGGGACTAGCGGGAGACTCCAAGAGACCCAGTACTTC
NA,TRBJ2-7,TRBD1,TRBV7-9,CASSPGGQGAREQYF,TGTGCCAGCAGCCCAGGCGGACAGGGGGCTCGTGAGCAGTACTTC
NA,TRBJ2-4,NA,TRBV9,CASSVGGWNDIQYF,TGTGCCAGCAGCGTAGGAGGTTGGAACGACATTCAGTACTTC
NA,TRBJ2-5,NA,TRBV12-5,CASGFGPQETQYF,TGTGCTAGTGGTTTCGGACCTCAAGAGACCCAGTACTTC
NA,TRBJ2-3,NA,TRBV6-6,CASSYQTSTDTQYF,TGTGCCAGCAGTTACCAAACAAGCACAGATACGCAGTATTTT
NA,TRBJ1-2,NA,TRBV7-9,CASSLVAPNYGYTF,TGTGCCAGCAGCTTAGTTGCCCCTAACTATGGCTACACCTTC
few,TRBJ2-1,NA,TRBV9,CASSVSGTEQFF,TGTGCCAGCAGCGTATCCGGGACTGAGCAGTTCTTC
once,TRBJ2-5,NA,TRBV4-3,CASSQDSDTQETQYF,TGCGCCAGCAGCCAAGATTCAGACACCCAAGAGACCCAGTACTTC
once,TRBJ2-2,NA,TRBV5-4,CASSLSGANTGELFF,TGTGCCAGCAGCTTGTCAGGGGCGAACACCGGGGAGCTGTTTTTT
NA,TRBJ2-1,NA,TRBV7-9,CASSLGFGVEQFF,TGTGCCAGCAGTCTAGGATTCGGGGTTGAGCAGTTCTTC
NA,TRBJ2-7,NA,TRBV5-4,CASSWGRQSREQYF,TGTGCCAGCAGCTGGGGCCGGCAGTCTCGAGAGCAGTACTTC
NA,TRBJ2-7,NA,TRBV27,CASSLSRGGQGVYF,TGTGCCAGCAGTTTGAGCAGGGGGGGGCAAGGGGTGTACTTC
NA,TRBJ2-1,NA,TRBV30,CAWSPSAWNEQFF,TGTGCCTGGAGTCCTAGCGCCTGGAATGAGCAGTTCTTC
NA,TRBJ2-3,NA,TRBV7-3,CASSLAPGTDTQYF,TGTGCCAGCAGCTTGGCCCCAGGCACAGATACGCAGTATTTT
NA,TRBJ1-3,NA,TRBV13,CASSLTSASGNTIYF,TGTGCCAGCAGCTTAACTTCGGCCTCTGGAAACACCATATATTTT
once,TRBJ2-1,TRBD2,TRBV19,CASSPRGSGAPLFNEQFF,TGTGCCAGTAGTCCCCGGGGTAGCGGGGCCCCTTTGTTCAATGAGCAGTTCTTC
NA,TRBJ2-5,TRBD2,TRBV18,CASQPSGGATETQYF,TGTGCCAGCCAACCTAGCGGGGGGGCTACAGAGACCCAGTACTTC
NA,TRBJ2-1,NA,TRBV7-8,CASSLAPWNEQFF,TGTGCCAGCAGCTTAGCGCCCTGGAATGAGCAGTTCTTC
NA,TRBJ1-1,NA,TRBV2,CASSDRDLRPEAFF,TGTGCCAGCAGTGACAGGGACCTTCGCCCTGAAGCTTTCTTT
NA,TRBJ1-6,NA,TRBV19,CASSNRPSEPLHF,TGTGCCAGTAGTAACCGACCTTCCGAACCCCTCCACTTT
NA,TRBJ2-3,TRBD2,TRBV25-1,CASSEGAGLSTDTQYF,TGTGCCAGCAGTGAAGGAGCGGGGCTTAGCACAGATACGCAGTATTTT
NA,TRBJ2-3,NA,TRBV7-9,CASSLGTVRDTQYF,TGTGCCAGCAGCTTAGGGACAGTAAGAGATACGCAGTATTTT
once,TRBJ2-5,TRBD2,TRBV9,CASSQIAGGGRQETQYF,TGTGCCAGCAGCCAGATTGCGGGGGGTGGCAGACAAGAGACCCAGTACTTC
NA,TRBJ2-3,TRBD1,TRBV6-4,CASSDGTGGTDTQYF,TGTGCCAGCAGTGACGGGACAGGGGGCACAGATACGCAGTATTTT